This TCR beta chain was retrieved from a study of blood T cell repertoires in COVID-19. Clones were read by immunoSEQ multiplex PCR, and TCRdb kept only the in-frame ones, dropping some. The table includes under 250,000 clones, around nine tenths detected once. The CDR3 runs 13 residues. V lost 0 bases to trimming and J lost 14 bases; unmatched junction nucleotides: 6. Germline V gives CDR1 MNHEY, CDR2 SVGAGI. The J gene is TRBJ2-4, the V gene TRBV6-5; 8 bases are a match to TRBD1. This clonotype was sampled from a man aged 45-60 years with COVID-19, enrolled during active disease. Sequencing was performed on peripheral blood. CDR3 amino acids: CASSYSRTGREYF. CDR3 nucleotide sequence: TGTGCCAGCAGTTACTCGCGGACAGGGAGAGAGTACTTC.